The 12 T cell receptor beta chains below come from one sample, sequenced in a study of blood T cells in healthy people across ages. A second 7 to 11 cycle PCR used barcoded and J-beta primers. TCRdb used MiXCR to reprocess the 5' RACE reads, holding one entry per CDR3 protein. The table lists 980,000 or so distinct CDR3 sequences, about 48% of them singletons. The sequenced material came from blood. The receptor source for this set is a man aged 30 to 39 in good health.

The chain links TRBV29-1 to TRBJ2-7; 7 bases match TRBD1. The CDR3 length is 13 residues. V gave up 5 bases and J gave up 2 bases; unmatched junction bases: 6. Germline CDR1 is SQVTM and CDR2 is ANQGSEA. The CDR3 DNA follows: TGCAGCGTTCTACAGGGGTTCGCCTACGAGCAGTACTTC. Its protein is CSVLQGFAYEQYF.

The rearrangement links TRBV7-9 to TRBJ1-1; tentative D call: TRBD1 (5 bases). This CDR3 spans 16 amino acids. The V and J ends lost 8 bases and 4 bases respectively, with 23 bases between them. Germline CDR1 and CDR2: SEHNR and FQNEAQ (reference sequence). The CDR3 loop reads CASAQPGRASATEAFF. Here the CDR3 DNA reads TGTGCCAGCGCCCAGCCGGGCAGGGCGTCGGCCACTGAAGCTTTCTTT.

This clonotype appeared a few times. The chain carries TRBV12-3 or TRBV12-4 and TRBJ2-7, with TRBD2 matching 7 bases. The trim removed 1 base at V and 5 bases at J, leaving 8 bases unmatched. The CDR3 loop spans 15 amino acids. This CDR3 is CASSLGLAVVHEQYF. CDR3 coding DNA: TGTGCCAGCAGTTTAGGACTAGCAGTGGTCCACGAGCAGTACTTC.

V and J are TRBV28 and TRBJ1-4; tentatively, D is TRBD1 (5 bases). Germline values: CDR1 MDHEN, CDR2 SYDVKM. The length of the CDR3 is 15 residues. Trimming removed 6 bases from V and 3 bases from J, with 14 bases in between. CDR3 in DNA: TGTGCCAGCAGGGCCTCGGGGGGTTCTAATGAAAAACTGTTTTTT. Encoded protein: CASRASGGSNEKLFF.

J is TRBJ2-2 and V is TRBV12-3 or TRBV12-4, with a possible D match to TRBD1 (5 bases). Trimming took off 6 bases at V and 3 bases at J, with 14 bases between the two ends. The CDR3 extends over 15 amino acids. The CDR3 region has the DNA TGTGCCAGCAGCCCCAGGGCTAAGGACACCGGGGAGCTGTTTTTT. Translating it yields CASSPRAKDTGELFF.

The table lists this clonotype with a few counts. This chain connects TRBV7-9 to TRBJ1-2; no definite D call. Between the trimmed V and J ends, which lost 1 base and 2 bases, there was a span of 8 bases. There are 14 residues in the CDR3. CDR1 and CDR2 (germline): SEHNR, FQNEAQ (reference sequence). CDR3 coding DNA: TGTGCCAGCAGCTTAGTGTCAGACAACTATGGCTACACCTTC. Protein product: CASSLVSDNYGYTF.

V is TRBV6-5 and J is TRBJ2-1; tentative D call: TRBD2 (5 bases). The CDR3 totals 16 residues. The V gene lost 1 base and the J gene lost 2 bases, with 12 bases spanning the gap. Per germline, CDR1 MNHEY and CDR2 SVGAGI. CDR3 in DNA: TGTGCCAGCAGTTACTATCCGAGCGGAACCTACAATGAGCAGTTCTTC. It translates to CASSYYPSGTYNEQFF.

This clonotype was seen a few times. The chain is built from TRBV7-2 and TRBJ1-2, with TRBD1 identical over 10 bases. The CDR3 spans 16 residues. Germline V CDR1 and CDR2: SGHTA, FQGNSA. V dropped 1 base and J dropped 5; count of bases not matched to a gene: 7. The CDR3 reads CASSLVSGTGEYGYTF. The CDR3 DNA sequence: TGTGCCAGCAGCTTAGTTAGCGGGACAGGGGAATATGGCTACACCTTC.

The sample holds a few counts of this clonotype. V is TRBV25-1 and J is TRBJ2-7, with 10 bases fitting TRBD1. The CDR3 contains 15 residues. V shed 1 base, J shed 5 bases, and the junction held 5 bases outside the gene matches. The germline CDR1 and CDR2 sequences are MGHDK and SYGVNS. CDR3 protein: CASSESGQGDHEQYF. The CDR3 DNA is TGTGCCAGCAGTGAATCCGGACAGGGGGACCACGAGCAGTACTTC.

This chain joins TRBV10-3 and TRBJ2-7, with D perhaps matching TRBD2 (5 bases). This CDR3 has 15 amino acids. CDR1 is ENHRY and CDR2 is SYGVKD in the germline V gene. Trimming removed 3 bases from V and 1 base from J, with 13 bases in between. The CDR3 is CAISDLGEESYEQYF. CDR3 DNA: TGTGCCATCAGTGACCTCGGGGAAGAGTCCTACGAGCAGTACTTC.

J is TRBJ2-4 and V is TRBV13, with 11 nucleotides matching TRBD2. With the DNA end fitting TRBJ2-7 better, the J assignment may be wrong. This CDR3 is built from 17 residues. The V gene's germline CDR1 is PRHDT and CDR2 FYEKMQ (reference sequence). CDR3 in DNA: TGTGCCAGCAGCTTAGTCGGACTAGCGGGTCTAACCGACGAGCAGTACTTC. It yields the protein CASSLVGLAGLTDEQYF.

In its sample, this clonotype was seen a few times. V is TRBV20-1 and J is TRBJ1-5, with 8 bases aligning to TRBD1. In germline, CDR1 is DFQATT, CDR2 SNEGSKA (reference sequence). The CDR3 has 14 residues. V was pared by 3 bases and J by 6 bases, with 7 bases of the junction left unmatched. The CDR3 reads CSARTDRGPQPQHF. Here the CDR3 DNA reads TGCAGTGCTAGGACCGACAGGGGACCTCAGCCCCAGCATTTT.